The TCR beta chain under discussion was sequenced for a study of PD-1 blockade in classical Hodgkin lymphoma. Study as a whole: Nivolumab dosing for patients was 3 mg/kg, administered intravenously every 2 weeks. Findings and limits, study-wide: In newly diagnosed patients, baseline TCR diversity was reportedly below that of healthy donors. Similar baseline diversity was found in complete responders and newly diagnosed patients.

This sample's time point: cycle 4 day 1 (C4D1), after 6 weeks of nivolumab. All the patients suffered relapse after autologous stem cell transplantation, and brentuximab vedotin exposure differed. Magnetic negative selection was used to purify CD4+ T cells from PBMCs that had been thawed. Assay used: immunoSEQ multiplex PCR; TCRdb lists only in-frame clones, some missing. The repertoire has some 19,000 clones, just over 70% of them found once; the top ten carry roughly 2.6%. V dropped 2 bases and J dropped 10 bases, with 11 bases sitting between them. Germline V CDR1 and CDR2: MDHEN, SYDVKM. CDR3 length equals 12 residues. With respect to this clone: What it recognizes is unknown.

This sequence originates from a human donor with classical Hodgkin lymphoma. This rearrangement joins TRBV28 to TRBJ2-5; tentative D call: TRBD1 (5 bases). Sequenced material: CD4+ T cells from blood, taken before the fourth cycle of nivolumab. The CDR3: CASSLTGPGQYF. CDR3 nucleotide sequence: TGTGCCAGCAGTTTAACAGGACCGGGCCAGTACTTC.